This T cell receptor (beta chain) was found in a study of CD8 T cells in ankylosing spondylitis. Points from the study as a whole: Clones linked to disease were reported to show significant enrichment in matched ankylosing spondylitis synovial fluid.

A note on this clonotype: Its specificity is not known.

TCRdb independently ran MiXCR on the 5' RACE reads; one entry per CDR3 protein. The top ten hold around 14% of the sample, which has just over 350,000 distinct CDR3 sequences, roughly 22% seen once. CDR3 length equals 14 residues. V dropped 3 bases and J dropped 7; count of bases not matched to a gene: 6. The germline V gene encodes CDR1 SGDLS and CDR2 YYNGEE. This chain links TRBV9 with TRBJ2-7; 11 bases match TRBD1. This receptor was taken from a male donor with ankylosing spondylitis or in good health (not recorded which). Input material: blood, either unsorted or a sorted T cell fraction (not recorded which). In nucleotides, the CDR3 is TGTGCCAGCAGCGCCGGACAGGGGGCCAGGGAGCAGTACTTC. It is translated as CASSAGQGAREQYF.